Below, one T cell receptor (beta chain) is given with its context. Some clones are missing from TCRdb's copy, which holds only in-frame ones; the method was immunoSEQ multiplex PCR. The sample has a few million clones; over 85% are singletons. The naive CD8 fraction comprised CD45RO-negative cells positively selected for CCR7 and excluded terminally differentiated effector memory CD45RA+ cells. The entry originates in a study of shared clonotypes between healthy human individuals. The TCR was taken from a man aged 18 to 30 in good health. Some clones in this sample may be carry-over from other donors' samples. Sequenced sample: naive CD8+ T cells from PBMCs.

The CDR3 spells CASSSTTGSYNEQFF. The DNA of the CDR3 is TGCGCCAGCAGCTCTACGACAGGGTCCTACAATGAGCAGTTCTTC. The chain is built from TRBV5-1 and TRBJ2-1; 7 bases match TRBD1. Germline CDR1 reads SGHRS; CDR2 reads YFSETQ. This CDR3 spans 15 amino acids. The V and J ends lost 3 bases and 1 base, in that order; junction bases with no gene match: 4.